The 8 T cell receptor beta chains presented below share a single source sample, sequenced in a study of T-cell memory formation after mild COVID-19. TCRdb ran MiXCR on the 5' RACE reads and lists one entry per CDR3 protein. Found here are fewer than 150,000 distinct CDR3 sequences, about 24% of them singletons; the top ten hold 41%. The source material was PBMCs or a T cell subset sorted from them (not recorded which). These TCRs come from a man aged 18-30 years who had mild COVID-19 (a few samples of this study predate the infection). Cell type and time point are not known.

In its sample, this clonotype was seen many times. The rearrangement links TRBV6-6 to TRBJ2-2; no clear D gene. The CDR3 extends over 13 amino acids. CDR1 and CDR2 (germline): MNHNY, SVGAGI (reference sequence). V was cut by 1 base and J by 5 bases, with 5 bases left in between. CDR3 sequence reads: CASSYFATGELFF. CDR3 nucleotide sequence: TGTGCCAGCAGTTACTTCGCAACCGGGGAGCTGTTTTTT.

The chain has TRBV4-1 and TRBJ1-1; D call uncertain. V was clipped by 3 bases and J by 2 bases, with 7 bases between them. Germline V gene data show CDR1 as MGHRA and CDR2 as YSYEKL. This CDR3 comprises 13 residues. The CDR3 DNA sequence: TGCGCCAGCAGCCAGGGGATTAACACTGAAGCTTTCTTT. Protein product: CASSQGINTEAFF.

This clonotype was observed a handful of times. The CDR3 bases are TGTGCCAGCAGTTTAAATGCCAGAGAGGCAAGGGGCTACGAGCAGTACTTC. The encoded protein is CASSLNAREARGYEQYF. The chain uses TRBV28 and TRBJ2-7, with a weak D call TRBD1 (5 bases). Trimming stripped 2 bases from V and 3 bases from J, with 20 bases between. Germline loops: CDR1 MDHEN, CDR2 SYDVKM. This CDR3 has 17 amino acids.

The genes are TRBV6-2 or TRBV6-3 and TRBJ1-1; perhaps TRBD1 as D (5 bases). Trimming removed 0 bases at V and 7 bases at J, with 6 bases between. Germline loops: CDR1 MNHEY, CDR2 SVGEGT. The CDR3 runs to 12 residues. CDR3 sequence (DNA): TGTGCCAGCAGTTACTCGACAGTTGAAGCTTTCTTT. Encoded protein: CASSYSTVEAFF.

This clonotype was detected a few times. The chain has TRBV7-2 and TRBJ2-3, with TRBD2 matching over 8 bases. J lost 10 bases, V lost 3 bases, and 21 bases had no gene match. Germline V CDR1 and CDR2: SGHTA, FQGNSA. The CDR3 loop spans 18 amino acids. The CDR3 spells CASSLPAGAPASQYAQYF. As DNA, the CDR3 is TGTGCCAGCAGCTTGCCAGCGGGGGCTCCTGCTTCCCAGTATGCGCAGTATTTT.

This clonotype has a count of ten or more. V gene TRBV12-3 or TRBV12-4 combines with J gene TRBJ2-3; D remains unclear. The CDR3 covers 12 residues. Trimming took off 10 bases at V and 2 bases at J, with 10 bases between the two ends. CDR3 sequence: CATLGLTDTQYF. In DNA, the CDR3 is TGTGCCACGCTAGGCCTCACAGATACGCAGTATTTT.

This clonotype has just a few counts. The genes are TRBV19 and TRBJ2-5; tentatively, D is TRBD1 or TRBD2 (6 bases each). CDR3 size: 13 residues. With 6 bases removed from V and 5 bases from J, the gap between germline ends came to 13 bases. The germline V gene encodes CDR1 LNHDA and CDR2 SQIVND (reference sequence). This chain's CDR3 is CASSNTGRETQYF. CDR3 sequence (DNA): TGTGCCAGTAGCAATACAGGGAGGGAGACCCAGTACTTC.

V is TRBV7-8 and J is TRBJ2-7; no reliable D call. Per the germline V gene, CDR1 is SGHVS and CDR2 is FQNEAQ. Trimming removed 4 bases at V and 3 bases at J, with 10 bases between. CDR3 length: 13 amino acids. CDR3 bases: TGTGCCAGCAGCTCTAGACCTTTCTACGAGCAGTACGTC. It translates to CASSSRPFYEQYV.